This entry lists 21 T cell receptor beta chains sequenced from one sample in a study of CD8 T cells in ankylosing spondylitis. TCRdb itself ran the 5' RACE reads through MiXCR, one entry per CDR3 protein. This sample has about 130,000 distinct CDR3 sequences, with more than 6.5% found just once. Sequencing was done on a sample of blood, either unsorted or a sorted T cell fraction (not recorded which). The receptor source for this set is a male donor with ankylosing spondylitis or in good health (not recorded which).

The rearrangement uses TRBV7-9 and TRBJ1-5; 7 nucleotides match TRBD1. Germline V gene sequence: CDR1 SEHNR, CDR2 FQNEAQ (reference sequence). The CDR3 covers 14 residues. V lost 6 bases to trimming and J lost 7 bases; unmatched junction nucleotides: 9. In DNA form, the CDR3 reads TGTGCCAGCAGTCAACAGGGGATAGAACAGCCCCAGCATTTT. It encodes CASSQQGIEQPQHF.

The table lists this clonotype with many counts. The V call is TRBV28, the J call TRBJ1-1; D possibly corresponds to TRBD1 (5 bases). Looked up from germline, CDR1 is MDHEN and CDR2 is SYDVKM. The CDR3 has 12 amino acids. The V gene lost 4 bases and the J gene lost 4 bases, with 7 bases spanning the gap. CDR3 in DNA: TGTGCCAGCAGTTCCGACAGCACTGAAGCTTTCTTT. Translated: CASSSDSTEAFF.

This clonotype was counted at least ten times. This chain connects TRBV12-3 or TRBV12-4 to TRBJ1-6, with 7 bases matching TRBD1. Germline trimming cut 6 bases from V and 5 bases from J; bases unmatched to any gene: 7. This CDR3 comprises 15 residues. The CDR3 region is CASSKDRKNNSPLHF. The CDR3 nucleotides read TGTGCCAGCAGCAAGGACAGGAAGAATAATTCACCCCTCCACTTT.

The gene calls are TRBV5-1 and TRBJ2-3; 11 positions match TRBD2. After removal of 6 bases from V and 0 bases from J, the junction contained 3 bases not matched to a gene. The CDR3 length is 15 residues. Germline-derived CDR1 and CDR2 are SGHRS and YFSETQ. CDR3 in DNA: TGCGCCAGCACCAGGACTAGCGGGAGCACAGATACGCAGTATTTT. Amino acid sequence: CASTRTSGSTDTQYF. Filled out from reference TRBV5-1 and TRBJ2-3, the complete variable domain reads KAGVTQTPRYLIKTRGQQVTLSCSPISGHRSVSWYQQTPGQGLQFLFEYFSETQRNKGNFPGRFSGRQFSNSRSEMNVSTLELGDSALYLCASTRTSGSTDTQYFGPGTRLTVL.

The chain recombines TRBV19 with TRBJ2-7; D perhaps matches TRBD1 (6 bases). Germline V CDR1 and CDR2: LNHDA, SQIVND (reference sequence). Trimming took 6 bases from V and 2 from J, leaving 11 bases between them. The CDR3 is 13 residues long. CDR3 sequence: CASSPGTPYEQYF. DNA of the CDR3: TGTGCCAGTAGCCCCGGGACACCCTACGAGCAGTACTTC.

This clonotype came up many times. The chain has TRBV12-3 or TRBV12-4 and TRBJ2-1; tentative D call: TRBD1 (5 bases). Trimming cost V 5 bases and J 8 bases, with 19 bases left between them. The CDR3 is 15 residues long. CDR3 sequence reads: CASSHRTRAIDEQFF. CDR3 DNA sequence: TGTGCCAGCAGTCACCGGACCAGGGCAATCGATGAGCAGTTCTTC.

At least ten counts were recorded for this clonotype. J is TRBJ2-1 and V is TRBV20-1; D unclear. The CDR3 is made up of 15 amino acids. Germline V CDR1 and CDR2: DFQATT, SNEGSKA (reference sequence). Trimming left V 4 bases short and J 2 bases short, with 15 bases between. CDR3 residues: CSAIPGYGTYNEQFF. CDR3 nucleotide sequence: TGCAGTGCTATACCCGGGTACGGAACCTACAATGAGCAGTTCTTC.

This clonotype was recorded at least ten times. This chain connects TRBV27 to TRBJ1-4; D is unclear. The V gene's germline CDR1 is MNHEY and CDR2 SMNVEV (reference sequence). This CDR3 comprises 13 residues. Trimming shortened V by 5 bases and J by 8 bases, and 12 bases separated the two germline ends. CDR3 amino acids: CASSLRAEEKLFF. The CDR3 DNA follows: TGTGCCAGCAGTCTGCGAGCTGAGGAAAAACTGTTTTTT.

Many counts were recorded for this clonotype. The V call is TRBV5-1, the J call TRBJ1-4; D call uncertain. Germline lookup yields CDR1 SGHRS and CDR2 YFSETQ. CDR3 length equals 12 residues. V dropped 4 bases and J dropped 6 bases, with 7 bases sitting between them. CDR3 loop: CASSPPDEKLFF. DNA for the CDR3: TGCGCCAGCAGCCCCCCGGATGAAAAACTGTTTTTT.

At least ten counts were recorded for this clonotype. The rearrangement joins TRBV12-3 or TRBV12-4 to TRBJ2-5; D gene uncertain. This CDR3 comprises 12 residues. V lost 4 bases to trimming and J lost 10 bases, with 13 bases between them. The CDR3 protein is CASSYQKPNQYF. The CDR3 nucleotides are TGTGCCAGCAGTTATCAGAAGCCGAACCAGTACTTC.

This clonotype occurred many times. This chain uses TRBV2 with TRBJ2-5; the D gene is possibly TRBD1 (7 bases). Trimming removed 4 bases from V and 4 bases from J, with 10 bases in between. The CDR3 covers 13 residues. Germline V gene lookup returns CDR1 SNHLY and CDR2 FYNNEI. CDR3 amino acids: CASSGQGGETQYF. The DNA of the CDR3 is TGTGCCAGCAGTGGTCAGGGGGGAGAGACCCAGTACTTC.

The table lists this clonotype with many counts. V is TRBV12-3 or TRBV12-4 and J is TRBJ2-7; 8 nucleotides align to TRBD2. There are 14 residues in the CDR3. V dropped 1 base and J dropped 7; count of bases not matched to a gene: 6. The DNA for the CDR3 is TGTGCCAGCAGTTTAGGAGCGGGAGTCGGTGAGCAGTACTTC. Its protein is CASSLGAGVGEQYF.

This clonotype was observed at least ten times. The chain is built from TRBV4-2 and TRBJ2-5; 9 bases map to TRBD2. V dropped 0 bases and J dropped 5; count of bases not matched to a gene: 10. Germline CDR1 LGHNA, CDR2 YNFKEQ. The CDR3 is 17 residues long. The CDR3 spells CASSQDGVAGDRETQYF. For the CDR3, the DNA is TGTGCCAGCAGCCAAGATGGGGTAGCGGGGGATAGGGAGACCCAGTACTTC.

This clonotype was picked up a small number of times. V usage is TRBV15 and J usage is TRBJ2-5; the D gene is possibly TRBD1 (6 bases). The CDR3 extends over 17 amino acids. Deletions cut 3 bases from V and 0 bases from J, with 17 bases between. Germline assignment: CDR1 LNHNV and CDR2 YYDKDF (reference sequence). In DNA, the CDR3 is TGTGCCACCAGCAGGACGGGACATAGCTCTTACCAAGAGACCCAGTACTTC. Translating gives CATSRTGHSSYQETQYF.

The rearrangement joins TRBV7-2 to TRBJ2-1; D is possibly TRBD1 (5 bases). Per germline, CDR1 SGHTA and CDR2 FQGNSA. The germline V and J ends were trimmed by 10 bases and 2 bases, with 12 bases remaining between them. This CDR3 has 13 residues. As DNA, the CDR3 is TGTGCCACGAGGACACCAACCTACAATGAGCAGTTCTTC. Translated, it gives CATRTPTYNEQFF.

V usage is TRBV5-1 and J usage is TRBJ2-1, with D perhaps TRBD1 (5 bases). The CDR3 is 13 residues long. V gave up 4 bases and J gave up 7 bases, with 12 bases separating them. CDR1 is SGHRS, CDR2 YFSETQ, per germline. This CDR3 reads CASSPTDLNEQFF. CDR3 DNA sequence: TGCGCCAGCAGCCCGACAGATCTAAATGAGCAGTTCTTC. The variable domain in full, completed from reference TRBV5-1 and TRBJ2-1, reads KAGVTQTPRYLIKTRGQQVTLSCSPISGHRSVSWYQQTPGQGLQFLFEYFSETQRNKGNFPGRFSGRQFSNSRSEMNVSTLELGDSALYLCASSPTDLNEQFFGPGTRLTVL.

This clonotype was observed a few times. The chain uses TRBV6-2 or TRBV6-3 and TRBJ2-7; 13 nucleotides align to TRBD2. Losses at the gene ends were 4 bases for V and 3 bases for J; bases not matched to a gene: 12. This CDR3 spans 18 amino acids. The germline gives CDR1 MNHEY, CDR2 SVGEGT. The CDR3 sequence is CASSSPGRLAGGLYEQYF. In DNA form, the CDR3 reads TGTGCCAGCAGTTCACCAGGTCGACTAGCGGGAGGTCTCTACGAGCAGTACTTC.

This clonotype has ten or more counts. The chain has TRBV11-1 and TRBJ2-1, with 15 nucleotides matching TRBD2. Per the germline V gene, CDR1 is SGHAT and CDR2 is FQDESV (reference sequence). This CDR3 region has 19 residues. J gave up 0 bases and V 5 bases, and 8 bases lay outside the gene matches. CDR3 sequence: CASSGTGLAGGRSYNEQFF. The CDR3 coding sequence is TGTGCCAGCAGCGGAACGGGACTAGCGGGAGGACGCTCCTACAATGAGCAGTTCTTC. Full variable domain (missing parts from reference TRBV11-1 and TRBJ2-1): EAEVAQSPRYKITEKSQAVAFWCDPISGHATLYWYRQILGQGPELLVQFQDESVVDDSQLPKDRFSAERLKGVDSTLKIQPAELGDSAMYLCASSGTGLAGGRSYNEQFFGPGTRLTVL.

This clonotype was counted ten times or more. The CDR3 reads CASSRGLAGENEQFF. In DNA form, the CDR3 reads TGTGCCAGCAGCCGGGGACTAGCGGGGGAAAATGAGCAGTTCTTC. This chain connects TRBV7-2 to TRBJ2-1, with TRBD2 matching over 14 bases. V gave up 5 bases and J gave up 7 bases; unmatched junction bases: 4. CDR3 length equals 15 residues. Germline values: CDR1 SGHTA, CDR2 FQGNSA.

This clonotype was found many times. The chain is built from TRBV6-5 and TRBJ2-7; 9 bases line up with TRBD1. V shed 0 bases and J 0 bases; nucleotides not matched to a gene: 6. Germline V gives CDR1 MNHEY, CDR2 SVGAGI. CDR3 length: 17 amino acids. CDR3 amino acids: CASSYSDRGLSSYEQYF. The CDR3 region has the DNA TGTGCCAGCAGTTACTCGGACAGGGGCCTTAGCTCCTACGAGCAGTACTTC.

This clonotype was detected ten times or more. The rearrangement links TRBV10-3 to TRBJ1-6; TRBD1 matches 8 bases. With 4 bases clipped from V and 10 bases from J, the junction kept 0 bases outside the gene matches. The CDR3 contains 12 residues. Germline-derived CDR1 and CDR2 are ENHRY and SYGVKD. Here the CDR3 reads CAISGQGSPLHF. The CDR3 bases are TGTGCCATCAGTGGACAGGGGTCACCCCTCCACTTT.